The rows below give T cell receptor beta chains drawn from one sample of a study of T cells and Merkel cell carcinoma outcomes. Assay: immunoSEQ multiplex PCR; the TCRdb copy retains only in-frame clones and omits some. This table has over 750 clones, about 90% appearing once. Source material: tumor tissue from Merkel cell carcinoma. The receptors here all came from a human donor with Merkel cell carcinoma. The conserved cysteine and the conserved F or W are not part of the CDR3 here.

j_call,v_call,cdr3_aa
TRBJ2-4,TRBV5-5,ASSLGDRGRAKNIQY
TRBJ1-1,TRBV5-4,ASSLGAGGTEAF
TRBJ2-3,TRBV5-1,ASSWGGLAGGTDTQY
TRBJ2-1,TRBV14,ASSQASSGRGEQF
TRBJ2-1,TRBV7-6,ASSPGTGPHNEQF
TRBJ2-7,TRBV13,ASSLGGYEQY
TRBJ2-3,TRBV15,ATSRDLSGRAPDTQY
TRBJ2-5,TRBV4-1,ASSQDVRGYQETQY
TRBJ2-3,TRBV30,AVGNTQY
TRBJ1-4,TRBV4-3,ASSQGTGTNEKLF
TRBJ2-5,TRBV29-1,SVDWESQETQY
TRBJ2-3,TRBV13,ASSLGDRANTDTQY
TRBJ2-1,TRBV7-9,ASSLGGSGGNEQF
TRBJ2-5,TRBV6-1,ASLIWTGREETQY
TRBJ1-5,TRBV29-1,SVSQGGGDQPQH
TRBJ2-3,TRBV11-2,ASSARGGSADTQY
TRBJ1-3,TRBV30,AWKGNGNTIY
TRBJ2-3,TRBV7-2,ASSLGHSTDTQY
TRBJ2-3,TRBV5-5,ASSYRVVDTQY
TRBJ2-3,TRBV7-9,ASSLASGSKTGTDTQY